The rows below give T cell receptor beta chains drawn from one sample of a study of T cell changes during pregnancy in multiple sclerosis. TCRdb keeps only in-frame clones here, not all; method: immunoSEQ multiplex PCR. The sample yields 55,000 to 75,000 clones, about nine tenths seen once. The material was peripheral blood, obtained in the third trimester of pregnancy. The receptors stem from a female donor in good health, enrolled as a control in a pregnancy study. The CDR3 runs from the conserved cysteine through the conserved F or W. The D gene is left open where the match is weak. Size tells how often a clone was seen (once, few, many) or the class of an expanded clone, and some rows leave it out.

len,v_gene,abundance,j_gene,d_gene,CDR3nt,CDR3aa
15,TRBV27,-,TRBJ1-6,TRBD1,TGTGCCAGCAGTTGGGGACAGGGGTATAATTCACCCCTCCACTTT,CASSWGQGYNSPLHF
17,TRBV6-1,-,TRBJ1-5,-,TGTGCCAGCAGTGAGGGATACTACGGACAGAAAGATCAGCCCCAGCATTTT,CASSEGYYGQKDQPQHF
14,TRBV7-2,-,TRBJ2-1,-,TGTGCCAGCAGCTTGGTGGAGTCCGGCAATGAGCAGTTCTTC,CASSLVESGNEQFF
15,TRBV10-3,-,TRBJ1-2,-,TGTGCCATCAGGATCAGGGTAGTGGCTAACTATGGCTACACCTTC,CAIRIRVVANYGYTF
14,TRBV27,medium-sized,TRBJ1-5,TRBD1,TGTGCCAGCAGCTTCCACAGGGGAAGTCAGCCCCAGCATTTT,CASSFHRGSQPQHF
17,TRBV9,-,TRBJ2-3,TRBD2,TGTGCCAGCAGCGTAGCAAGCGGGGGGAAGTACACAGATACGCAGTATTTT,CASSVASGGKYTDTQYF
16,TRBV4-2,-,TRBJ2-7,TRBD2,TGTGCCAGCAGCCAAGAATTAGCGGGAGGGCTCCTTGGGCAGTACTTC,CASSQELAGGLLGQYF
15,TRBV28,-,TRBJ1-1,TRBD1,TGTGCCAGCAGTTCCCGACAGGGAGAATACACTGAAGCTTTCTTT,CASSSRQGEYTEAFF
15,TRBV6-5,-,TRBJ1-1,-,TGTGCCAGCAGGGTCAACAGGGCTGCGAACACTGAAGCTTTCTTT,CASRVNRAANTEAFF
15,TRBV5-1,-,TRBJ2-3,-,TGCGCCAGCAGCGACGGGACTTCTTACACAGATACGCAGTATTTT,CASSDGTSYTDTQYF
15,TRBV6-5,-,TRBJ1-2,-,TGTGCCAGCAGCCCGGACAGCGCCCTTAACTATGGCTACACCTTC,CASSPDSALNYGYTF
14,TRBV19,-,TRBJ1-4,TRBD1,TGTGCCAGTAGTACCGGGACAGTTAATGAAAAACTGTTTTTT,CASSTGTVNEKLFF
16,TRBV18,-,TRBJ2-2,TRBD2,TGTGCCAGCTCACCAAGGCTAGCGGACACGATGGGGGAGCTGTTTTTT,CASSPRLADTMGELFF
15,TRBV5-1,-,TRBJ2-5,-,TGCGCCAGCAGCAAAGGAGTAACCAGCCAAGAGACCCAGTACTTC,CASSKGVTSQETQYF
15,TRBV19,-,TRBJ2-2,-,TGTGCCAGTTACCGACAGGGAGGTAACACCGGGGAGCTGTTTTTT,CASYRQGGNTGELFF
13,TRBV2,-,TRBJ1-2,TRBD1,TGTGCCAGCAGAGGGGACAGGGGGAGAGGCTACACCTTC,CASRGDRGRGYTF
15,TRBV12-5,few,TRBJ2-2,TRBD1,TGTGCTAGTGGTTTGGGACAGGGATCAACCGGGGAGCTGTTTTTT,CASGLGQGSTGELFF
11,TRBV2,-,TRBJ1-1,-,TGTGCCAGCAGTGACTTGACTGAAGCTTTCTTT,CASSDLTEAFF
15,TRBV6-5,-,TRBJ2-7,TRBD1,TGTGCCAGCAGGTTGACCGGGACAGGGGCCTACGAGCAGTACTTC,CASRLTGTGAYEQYF
11,TRBV20-1,-,TRBJ1-1,-,TGCAGTGCCCCAGGACAGATCGGAGCTTTCTTT,CSAPGQIGAFF
13,TRBV27,-,TRBJ2-1,TRBD1,TGTGCCAGCAGTCCAAGCGAGGGGGCCGGTGAGTTCTTC,CASSPSEGAGEFF
15,TRBV28,-,TRBJ2-1,TRBD2,TGTGCCAGCAGTTTCCCCGCGGGAGGTAGGGATGAGCAGTTCTTC,CASSFPAGGRDEQFF
15,TRBV30,-,TRBJ1-4,-,TGTGCCTCGGAGGGAGAGGGAGGTTTAAGGCGTAAACTGTTTTTT,CASEGEGGLRRKLFF
12,TRBV18,-,TRBJ2-5,-,TGTGCCAGCTCACCTTTGCGAGAGACCCAGTACTTC,CASSPLRETQYF
15,TRBV19,-,TRBJ2-7,-,TGTGCCAGTAGTATACTTACAGACCTTGGCGCCGAGCAGTACTTC,CASSILTDLGAEQYF
15,TRBV6-5,-,TRBJ2-3,TRBD1,TGTGCCAGCACCGTGACAGGGAATAGTGCAGATACGCAGTATTTT,CASTVTGNSADTQYF
15,TRBV27,-,TRBJ2-3,TRBD1,TGTGCCAGCAGTTCAGAACAGGGGTGGGGAGATACGCAGTATTTT,CASSSEQGWGDTQYF
18,TRBV6-4,-,TRBJ2-1,TRBD2,TGTGCCAGCAGTGACTCCCAAAAGCGGGGGGGCCTGTACAATGAGCAGTTCTTC,CASSDSQKRGGLYNEQFF
14,TRBV6-6,-,TRBJ2-1,TRBD1,TGTGCCAGCAGTCAACAGGGGCCATACAATGAGCAGTTCTTC,CASSQQGPYNEQFF
14,TRBV6-5,-,TRBJ1-1,-,TGTGCCAGCAGTACGGTACAGGGAAAGAGTGAAGCTTTCTTT,CASSTVQGKSEAFF
14,TRBV4-1,few,TRBJ1-2,TRBD1,TGCGCCAGCAGCCAAGACGGGACAGGGCTGGGCTACACCTTC,CASSQDGTGLGYTF
15,TRBV19,-,TRBJ2-7,-,TGTGCCAGTAGTATCCACCCGGACAACTCCTACGAGCAGTACTTC,CASSIHPDNSYEQYF
16,TRBV28,-,TRBJ1-5,-,TGTGCCAGCAGCGATACGAGGGGAGGGCCGAATCAGCCCCAGCATTTT,CASSDTRGGPNQPQHF
14,TRBV6-6,-,TRBJ1-1,TRBD1,TGTGCCAGCAGCCAGGACAGGGGTTGGACTGAAGCTTTCTTT,CASSQDRGWTEAFF
15,TRBV6-5,-,TRBJ1-1,TRBD1,TGTGCCAGCAGTCCCCGGACAGGGAAGTTCACTGAAGCTTTCTTT,CASSPRTGKFTEAFF
14,TRBV28,-,TRBJ2-1,TRBD1,TGTGCCAGCACCGGGACAGGGAGTTTAAATGAGCAGTTCTTC,CASTGTGSLNEQFF
14,TRBV7-9,-,TRBJ2-1,-,TGTGCCAGCAGCTCGGGACTCCGGAACAATGAGCAGTTCTTC,CASSSGLRNNEQFF
18,TRBV4-1,-,TRBJ1-3,-,TGCGCCAGCAGCCTCCAAACCACAGGCCACTCCTCTGGAAACACCATATATTTT,CASSLQTTGHSSGNTIYF
15,TRBV19,-,TRBJ2-1,TRBD2,TGTGCCAGTAGTATTGGGACTAGCGGACACAATGAGCAGTTCTTC,CASSIGTSGHNEQFF
15,TRBV5-4,-,TRBJ2-3,TRBD2,TGTGCCAGCAGCTTTCCTAGCGGTTTCACAGATACGCAGTATTTT,CASSFPSGFTDTQYF
14,TRBV27,-,TRBJ2-1,TRBD2,TGTGCCAGCTCCGGACTAGCGGGGTTAAATGAGCAGTTCTTC,CASSGLAGLNEQFF
17,TRBV4-2,-,TRBJ2-2,-,TGTGCCAGCAGCCAAGATCCGGTCAGGGTGGCCACCGGGGAGCTGTTTTTT,CASSQDPVRVATGELFF
12,TRBV13,once,TRBJ2-1,-,TGTGCCAGCAGCTTAGACAGGGTTGAGCAGTTCTTC,CASSLDRVEQFF
13,TRBV7-9,-,TRBJ2-1,-,TGTGCCAGCAGCTTAGCTAGCTCTAATGAGCAGTTCTTC,CASSLASSNEQFF
14,TRBV14,-,TRBJ1-1,-,TGTGCCAGCAGCCAATTAGGGGCCAACACTGAAGCTTTCTTT,CASSQLGANTEAFF
16,TRBV27,-,TRBJ2-7,TRBD1,TGTGCCAGCAGTCCCTCCTCCGGGACAGGGGATTACGAGCAGTACTTC,CASSPSSGTGDYEQYF
13,TRBV6-5,-,TRBJ2-7,-,TGTGCCAGCAGTTACTCGAACAGGAACGAGCAGTACTTC,CASSYSNRNEQYF
13,TRBV7-7,-,TRBJ2-3,-,TGTGCTAGCAGCTACGGGGGCACAGATACGCAGTATTTT,CASSYGGTDTQYF
17,TRBV13,-,TRBJ2-7,TRBD1,TGTGCCAGCAGCTTTAGGGACAGGGGCCGATCCTCCTACGAGCAGTACTTC,CASSFRDRGRSSYEQYF
16,TRBV2,-,TRBJ1-1,-,TGTGCCAGCAGGGTCCCGGGACGTTCCGCGGGGACTGAAGCTTTCTTT,CASRVPGRSAGTEAFF
16,TRBV11-1,-,TRBJ2-1,TRBD2,TGTGCCAGCAGCTGGGGGGTGGAGCGGGGGTACAATGAGCAGTTCTTC,CASSWGVERGYNEQFF
20,TRBV5-8,-,TRBJ1-2,-,TGTGCCAGCAGCTTTTTAGTCGTGGTCGAAGGGACTCCGGCCTTGGGGGGCTACACCTTC,CASSFLVVVEGTPALGGYTF
15,TRBV19,-,TRBJ2-7,-,TGTGCCAGTACCCCCCAACTCGGCGGATCCTACGAGCAGTACTTC,CASTPQLGGSYEQYF
15,TRBV9,-,TRBJ2-2,TRBD2,TGTGCCAGCGCCCGACTAGCGGGGAACACCGGGGAGCTGTTTTTT,CASARLAGNTGELFF
16,TRBV4-1,-,TRBJ2-7,TRBD1,TGCGCCAGCAGCCACCACACCGGGACAGGGGATGGCGAGCAGTACTTC,CASSHHTGTGDGEQYF
15,TRBV18,-,TRBJ2-1,-,TGTGCCAGCTCACCAGTGGGGAGCTCCTACAATGAGCAGTTCTTC,CASSPVGSSYNEQFF
14,TRBV18,-,TRBJ2-7,TRBD1,TGTGCCAGCTCACCGACAGGGAGATCCTACGAGCAGTACTTC,CASSPTGRSYEQYF